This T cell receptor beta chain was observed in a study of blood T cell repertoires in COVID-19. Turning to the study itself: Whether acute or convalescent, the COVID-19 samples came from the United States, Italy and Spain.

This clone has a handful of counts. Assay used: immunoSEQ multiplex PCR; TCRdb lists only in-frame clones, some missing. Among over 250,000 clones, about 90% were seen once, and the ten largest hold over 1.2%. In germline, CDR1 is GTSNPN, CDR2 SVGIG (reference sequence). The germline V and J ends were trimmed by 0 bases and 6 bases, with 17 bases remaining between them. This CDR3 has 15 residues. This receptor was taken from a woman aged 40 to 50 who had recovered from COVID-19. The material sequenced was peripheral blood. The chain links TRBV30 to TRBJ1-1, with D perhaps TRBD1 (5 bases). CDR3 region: CAWSVFGGDGSEAFF. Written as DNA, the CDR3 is TGTGCCTGGAGTGTATTCGGGGGGGACGGATCTGAAGCTTTCTTT.